Listed here are 22 T cell receptor beta chains from one sample, sequenced in a study of blood T cell repertoires in COVID-19. Clones were sequenced by immunoSEQ multiplex PCR, and TCRdb holds only the in-frame ones, with some missing. The table includes hundreds of thousands of clones, around 87% detected once. The material sequenced was peripheral blood. These receptors were obtained from a human donor in a cohort sampled during active COVID-19.

The CDR3 reads CAISGLGGETQYF. CDR3 bases: TGTGCCATCAGTGGACTAGGAGGTGAGACCCAGTACTTC. This chain uses TRBV10-3 with TRBJ2-5, with D possibly matching TRBD2 (6 bases). The CDR3 covers 13 residues. The germline V gene encodes CDR1 ENHRY and CDR2 SYGVKD. Trimming took 4 bases from V and 5 from J, leaving 11 bases between them.

V and J are TRBV6-2 or TRBV6-3 and TRBJ2-7; the D is unclear. Germline CDR1 MNHEY, CDR2 SVGEGT. This CDR3 is built from 13 residues. V lost 4 bases and J 1 base, leaving 8 bases between the germline ends. The CDR3 DNA reads as TGTGCCAGCAGTTTTGGGCCATCCTACGAGCAGTACTTC. Amino acid sequence: CASSFGPSYEQYF.

As DNA, the CDR3 is TGTGCCAGCAGCTTAGGGCCAACAGATACGCAGTATTTT. This sequence encodes CASSLGPTDTQYF. The chain couples TRBV11-3 to TRBJ2-3; D gene unclear. The CDR3 extends over 13 amino acids. V was shortened by 1 base and J by 3 bases, with 5 bases between the two germline ends. Germline-derived CDR1 and CDR2 are SGHNT and YENEEA.

The V and J genes are TRBV25-1 and TRBJ1-3; 9 bases fit TRBD1. Looked up from germline, CDR1 is MGHDK and CDR2 is SYGVNS. After removal of 10 bases from V and 7 bases from J, the junction contained 11 bases not matched to a gene. The CDR3 has 14 amino acids. The CDR3 DNA reads TGTGCCACCAGGGACAGGGTGGAAAGTAACACCATATATTTT. It specifies CATRDRVESNTIYF.

This clone turned up a few times. This chain connects TRBV24-1 to TRBJ1-2; TRBD1 matches at 8 bases. The V gene end was trimmed by 5 bases and the J gene end by 3 bases; junction bases not matched to a gene: 4. This CDR3 spans 14 amino acids. The germline gives CDR1 KGHDR, CDR2 SFDVKD. CDR3 loop: CATSGTTGDYGYTF. For the CDR3, the DNA is TGTGCCACCAGTGGCACGACAGGGGACTATGGCTACACCTTC.

The chain uses TRBV5-1 and TRBJ2-1; D might be TRBD2 (5 bases). Trimming took 4 bases from V and 5 from J, leaving 10 bases between them. The CDR3 spans 13 residues. Germline V gives CDR1 SGHRS, CDR2 YFSETQ. The CDR3 bases are TGCGCCAGCAGCCCTGGACTCAACAATGAGCAGTTCTTC. Residues: CASSPGLNNEQFF.

The V call is TRBV12-5, the J call TRBJ2-1; 10 bases fit TRBD2. This CDR3 comprises 14 residues. The junction had 7 bases not matched to a gene; V was cut back by 5 bases and J by 9 bases. Germline V gives CDR1 LGHNT, CDR2 FRNRAP. CDR3 sequence: CASGLSSGRGEQFF. The CDR3 region has the DNA TGTGCTAGTGGTCTCTCTAGCGGGAGAGGTGAGCAGTTCTTC.

This clone was seen a single time. The chain uses TRBV5-1 and TRBJ2-5; D not certain. The CDR3 runs 13 residues. The germline V gene has CDR1 SGHRS and CDR2 YFSETQ. The V and J ends lost 4 bases and 5 bases respectively, with 12 bases between them. In DNA, the CDR3 is TGCGCCAGCAGCCCCGGGTCGGCGGAGACCCAGTACTTC. The encoded protein is CASSPGSAETQYF. The full variable domain, its missing parts supplied by reference TRBV5-1 and TRBJ2-5, is KAGVTQTPRYLIKTRGQQVTLSCSPISGHRSVSWYQQTPGQGLQFLFEYFSETQRNKGNFPGRFSGRQFSNSRSEMNVSTLELGDSALYLCASSPGSAETQYFGPGTRLLVL.

The genes are TRBV27 and TRBJ2-1, with 9 positions matching TRBD1. CDR3 size: 16 residues. V lost 7 bases to trimming and J lost 6 bases; unmatched junction nucleotides: 13. Germline V gene data show CDR1 as MNHEY and CDR2 as SMNVEV (reference sequence). This CDR3 reads CASNPGVGTGLNEQFF. The CDR3 nucleotides are TGTGCCAGCAATCCAGGGGTAGGGACAGGGCTCAATGAGCAGTTCTTC.

The chain joins TRBV29-1 to TRBJ1-2; D might be TRBD1 (6 bases). Trimming shortened V by 5 bases and J by 8 bases, and 12 bases separated the two germline ends. Germline CDR1 is SQVTM and CDR2 is ANQGSEA. The CDR3 sequence is 11 residues long. CDR3 sequence reads: CSVRGGAGYTF. In DNA form, the CDR3 reads TGCAGCGTTCGGGGGGGCGCCGGCTACACCTTC.

The chain links TRBV19 to TRBJ2-5; D not certain. Trimming removed 4 bases from V and 1 base from J, with 7 bases in between. Germline CDR1 LNHDA, CDR2 SQIVND (reference sequence). The CDR3 covers 13 residues. The CDR3 region is CASSSSAQETQYF. The CDR3 DNA reads as TGTGCCAGTAGTAGCAGTGCCCAAGAGACCCAGTACTTC.

The rearrangement joins TRBV27 to TRBJ2-1; no clear D gene. With 5 bases removed from V and 2 bases from J, the gap between germline ends came to 16 bases. The CDR3 extends over 16 amino acids. CDR1 is MNHEY, CDR2 SMNVEV, per germline (reference sequence). CDR3 in DNA: TGTGCCAGCAGTGACCTGCGCGGCCAAACCTACAATGAGCAGTTCTTC. Its translation is CASSDLRGQTYNEQFF.

There are a few counts of this clone. The gene calls are TRBV28 and TRBJ1-5; D unclear. This CDR3 is built from 14 residues. Trimming pared 5 bases from V and 9 bases from J, leaving 17 bases between. CDR1 and CDR2 from the germline V gene are MDHEN and SYDVKM. CDR3: CASSPVNQVPPQHF. The CDR3 coding sequence is TGTGCCAGCAGTCCTGTCAACCAGGTACCGCCCCAGCATTTT. Full variable domain (outside the CDR3, taken from reference TRBV28 and TRBJ1-5): DVKVTQSSRYLVKRTGEKVFLECVQDMDHENMFWYRQDPGLGLRLIYFSYDVKMKEKGDIPEGYSVSREKKERFSLILESASTNQTSMYLCASSPVNQVPPQHFGDGTRLSIL.

The count of this clone is one. The rearrangement uses TRBV14 and TRBJ1-2; D not certain. The V end was cut by 0 bases, the J end by 3 bases, with 17 bases between. Germline V CDR1 and CDR2: SGHDN, FVKESK. The length of the CDR3 is 17 residues. The CDR3 bases are TGTGCCAGCAGCCAAGATTTCGTGGGCAGGCAGTACTATGGCTACACCTTC. Amino acid sequence: CASSQDFVGRQYYGYTF.

The chain is built from TRBV7-9 and TRBJ1-2; D unresolved. This CDR3 contains 11 residues. Germline V lookup: CDR1 SEHNR, CDR2 FQNEAQ (reference sequence). The germline V and J ends were trimmed by 3 bases and 7 bases, with 6 bases remaining between them. The CDR3 DNA reads as TGTGCCAGCAGCTTGGAGGGTGGCTACACCTTC. This translates into CASSLEGGYTF.

This clone was seen just once. J is TRBJ2-5 and V is TRBV5-4; 8 nucleotides match TRBD1. The length of the CDR3 is 16 residues. Losses at the gene ends were 4 bases for V and 2 bases for J; bases not matched to a gene: 10. The V gene's germline CDR1 is SGHNT and CDR2 YYREEE (reference sequence). CDR3 sequence reads: CASSPPGTGGQETQYF. The CDR3 DNA follows: TGTGCCAGCAGCCCCCCCGGGACAGGCGGACAAGAGACCCAGTACTTC.

CDR3 protein: CAGMGRRDPEKLFF. The DNA of the CDR3 is TGTGCCGGCATGGGGAGGAGGGATCCTGAAAAACTGTTTTTT. The rearrangement links TRBV27 to TRBJ1-4, with D unresolved. CDR1 and CDR2 (germline): MNHEY, SMNVEV (reference sequence). The CDR3 spans 14 residues. V lost 11 bases and J lost 7, with 20 bases in between.

The table lists this clone with a count of one. The chain uses TRBV5-6 and TRBJ1-1, with 11 bases fitting TRBD1. With 4 bases clipped from V and 1 base from J, the junction kept 6 bases outside the gene matches. Germline V lookup: CDR1 SGHDT, CDR2 YYEEEE. The CDR3 loop spans 16 amino acids. The CDR3 loop is CASSLLGTGGNTEAFF. CDR3 nucleotides: TGTGCCAGCAGCCTCCTAGGGACAGGGGGGAACACTGAAGCTTTCTTT.

The chain couples TRBV3-1 (or the pseudogene TRBV3-2) to TRBJ2-3; D is perhaps TRBD2 (6 bases). Trimming stripped 5 bases from V and 0 bases from J, with 12 bases between. This CDR3 comprises 15 residues. Germline V gene lookup returns CDR1 LGHDT and CDR2 YNNKEL (reference sequence). CDR3 in amino acids: CASSFTGESTDTQYF. Here the CDR3 DNA reads TGTGCCAGCAGCTTTACGGGGGAAAGCACAGATACGCAGTATTTT.

The J gene is TRBJ1-2, the V gene TRBV5-4, with 9 bases lining up with TRBD1. The CDR3 is made up of 15 amino acids. V shed 2 bases, J shed 4 bases, and the junction held 6 bases outside the gene matches. The germline gives CDR1 SGHNT, CDR2 YYREEE (reference sequence). The CDR3 DNA reads TGTGCCAGCAGCTTCACAGGGGGCATCGCCTATGGCTACACCTTC. This translates into CASSFTGGIAYGYTF. The full variable domain, its missing parts supplied by reference TRBV5-4 and TRBJ1-2, is ETGVTQSPTHLIKTRGQQVTLRCSSQSGHNTVSWYQQALGQGPQFIFQYYREEENGRGNFPPRFSGLQFPNYSSELNVNALELDDSALYLCASSFTGGIAYGYTFGSGTRLTVV.

The J gene is TRBJ2-1, the V gene TRBV9; 8 bases align to TRBD1. Per the germline V gene, CDR1 is SGDLS and CDR2 is YYNGEE. Trimming at V came to 3 bases and at J to 6 bases, leaving 8 bases not matched to a gene. The CDR3 runs to 15 residues. The CDR3 is CASSAGQGRGNEQFF. The CDR3 DNA reads TGTGCCAGCAGCGCCGGACAGGGAAGGGGCAATGAGCAGTTCTTC.

V and J are TRBV6-5 and TRBJ1-5; TRBD1 matches at 8 bases. CDR1 and CDR2 (germline): MNHEY, SVGAGI. CDR3 size: 15 residues. Trimming cost V 4 bases and J 0 bases; bases outside gene matches: 2. CDR3 sequence (DNA): TGTGCCAGCAGTTCGACAGGGGTTAGCAATCAGCCCCAGCATTTT. Translated, it gives CASSSTGVSNQPQHF.